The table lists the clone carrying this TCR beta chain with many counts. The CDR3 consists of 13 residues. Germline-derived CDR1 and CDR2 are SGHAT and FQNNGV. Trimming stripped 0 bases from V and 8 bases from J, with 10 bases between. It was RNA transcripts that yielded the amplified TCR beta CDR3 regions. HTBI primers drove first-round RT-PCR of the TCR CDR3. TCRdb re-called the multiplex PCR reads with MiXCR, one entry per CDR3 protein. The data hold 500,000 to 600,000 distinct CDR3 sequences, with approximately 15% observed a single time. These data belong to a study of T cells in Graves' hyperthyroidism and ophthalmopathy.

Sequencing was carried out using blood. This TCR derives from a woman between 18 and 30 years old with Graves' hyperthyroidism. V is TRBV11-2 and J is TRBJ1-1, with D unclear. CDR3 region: CASSLDRVWEAFF. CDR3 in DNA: TGTGCCAGCAGCTTAGATCGGGTTTGGGAAGCTTTCTTT.